The 27 T cell receptor beta chains listed next were all sequenced from one sample in a study of T cell repertoires in cytomegalovirus infection. TCRdb independently ran MiXCR on the reads; one entry per CDR3 protein. The sample consists of 550,000 to 700,000 distinct CDR3 sequences, 40% of them appearing once. These receptors have no known antigen. Sequenced here: cultured PBMCs, sampled from culture after CMV antigen stimulation. These receptors came from a human donor in good health (CMV status not recorded). Some clones in this sample may be carry-over from other donors' samples.

This clonotype showed up just a few times. V usage is TRBV7-2 and J usage is TRBJ1-1, with D unresolved. This CDR3 is built from 18 residues. V lost 1 base and J lost 0, with 18 bases in between. Germline V gives CDR1 SGHTA, CDR2 FQGNSA. For the CDR3, the DNA is TGTGCCAGCAGCTTAGAACCTCGATGGTCATACTTGAACACTGAAGCTTTCTTT. Encoded protein: CASSLEPRWSYLNTEAFF.

This chain joins TRBV25-1 and TRBJ2-2; no reliable D call. CDR1 and CDR2 (germline): MGHDK, SYGVNS. Trimming took 4 bases from V and 3 from J, leaving 9 bases between them. The CDR3 consists of 14 residues. The CDR3 coding sequence is TGTGCCAGCAGTGGCCCCTTATACACCGGGGAGCTGTTTTTT. It encodes CASSGPLYTGELFF.

This clonotype was recorded once. The genes are TRBV20-1 and TRBJ2-5; TRBD1 aligns across 8 bases. V dropped 0 bases and J dropped 5; count of bases not matched to a gene: 23. The CDR3 has 20 residues. Germline V gene lookup returns CDR1 DFQATT and CDR2 SNEGSKA (reference sequence). CDR3 region: CSARDRGAWARQGKVETQYF. The CDR3 nucleotides read TGCAGTGCTAGAGATCGGGGCGCCTGGGCCAGACAGGGGAAGGTGGAGACCCAGTACTTC.

This chain's CDR3 is CASSPLPGKETQYF. For the CDR3, the DNA is TGCGCCAGCAGCCCCCTTCCAGGCAAAGAGACCCAGTACTTC. V is TRBV5-1 and J is TRBJ2-5; D call uncertain. The germline gives CDR1 SGHRS, CDR2 YFSETQ. The CDR3 spans 14 residues. V lost 4 bases and J 3 bases, leaving 13 bases between the germline ends.

The chain carries TRBV20-1 and TRBJ2-3; 11 nucleotides align to TRBD2. Germline CDR1 reads DFQATT; CDR2 reads SNEGSKA (reference sequence). With V trimmed by 5 bases and J by 6 bases, 19 bases remained unmatched. This CDR3 contains 18 residues. CDR3 in amino acids: CSAAWTSGSRPAPDTQYF. The CDR3 DNA reads TGCAGTGCTGCCTGGACTAGCGGGTCCCGGCCCGCTCCGGATACGCAGTATTTT.

This sequence joins TRBV20-1 and TRBJ2-7, with 10 nucleotides matching TRBD2. The CDR3 length is 15 residues. V lost 0 bases and J lost 5; bases outside the gene matches: 7. Germline V gene lookup returns CDR1 DFQATT and CDR2 SNEGSKA (reference sequence). CDR3: CSARDPSGRKNEQYF. The CDR3 coding sequence is TGCAGTGCTAGAGACCCTAGCGGGAGAAAGAACGAGCAGTACTTC.

The chain recombines TRBV7-2 with TRBJ1-4; TRBD1 is a possible D gene (5 bases). Germline CDR1 reads SGHTA; CDR2 reads FQGNSA. V gave up 8 bases and J gave up 8 bases, with 18 bases separating them. CDR3 length: 14 residues. Here the CDR3 reads CASGEGVAREKLFF. The CDR3, as DNA: TGTGCCAGCGGCGAAGGGGTGGCTCGAGAAAAACTGTTTTTT.

The CDR3 DNA reads as TGTGCCAGCAGTTTTATATCTGGGGCCAACGTCCTGACTTTC. The encoded protein is CASSFISGANVLTF. This sequence joins TRBV27 and TRBJ2-6; no definite D call. V dropped 3 bases and J dropped 1 base, with 4 bases sitting between them. The CDR3 runs 14 residues. Germline V gives CDR1 MNHEY, CDR2 SMNVEV (reference sequence).

This chain links TRBV12-3 or TRBV12-4 with TRBJ2-5; tentatively, D is TRBD1 or TRBD2 (5 bases each). The CDR3 sequence is 15 residues long. The ends were cut back, 6 bases at V and 1 base at J, with 15 bases in the middle. The CDR3 DNA is TGTGCCAGCAGCCTGAGGGGCGCGGGCCAAGAGACCCAGTACTTC. Translating it yields CASSLRGAGQETQYF.

In this sample, this clonotype turned up a few times. The rearrangement uses TRBV29-1 and TRBJ1-1; possibly TRBD1 for D (5 bases). The germline V gene encodes CDR1 SQVTM and CDR2 ANQGSEA. The V and J ends lost 3 bases and 1 base respectively, with 30 bases between them. This CDR3 comprises 20 residues. This CDR3 is CSVEGDFTAAISLENTEAFF. The CDR3 DNA follows: TGCAGCGTTGAGGGGGATTTCACTGCCGCGATTTCACTGGAGAACACTGAAGCTTTCTTT. Using reference TRBV29-1 and TRBJ1-1 for the parts outside the CDR3, the full variable domain is SAVISQKPSRDICQRGTSLTIQCQVDSQVTMMFWYRQQPGQSLTLIATANQGSEATYESGFVIDKFPISRPNLTFSTLTVSNMSPEDSSIYLCSVEGDFTAAISLENTEAFFGQGTRLTVV.

The chain is built from TRBV4-1 and TRBJ1-1, with D tentatively TRBD1 (5 bases). CDR1 and CDR2 (germline): MGHRA, YSYEKL. The CDR3 totals 15 residues. V lost 1 base to trimming and J lost 3 bases, with 12 bases between them. Here the CDR3 reads CASSQVHQGYTEAFF. The CDR3 coding sequence is TGCGCCAGCAGCCAAGTGCATCAGGGTTACACTGAAGCTTTCTTT.

This sequence joins TRBV7-2 and TRBJ2-7; D is possibly TRBD1 (6 bases). V lost 2 bases and J lost 3, with 11 bases in between. Germline-derived CDR1 and CDR2 are SGHTA and FQGNSA. The CDR3 has 14 residues. This chain's CDR3 is CASSLSRGIYEQYF. The DNA of the CDR3 is TGTGCCAGCAGCTTATCAAGGGGGATCTACGAGCAGTACTTC.

V gene TRBV7-2 combines with J gene TRBJ1-6, with 7 bases matching TRBD1. The V and J ends lost 0 bases and 9 bases, in that order; junction bases with no gene match: 8. CDR3 length: 16 amino acids. Germline lookup yields CDR1 SGHTA and CDR2 FQGNSA. The CDR3 DNA sequence: TGTGCCAGCAGCTTAGCCGGGACAGTCGCAGGTTCACCCCTCCACTTT. Amino acid sequence: CASSLAGTVAGSPLHF.

The rearrangement uses TRBV9 and TRBJ2-7; TRBD2 might be the D (5 bases). V was trimmed by 0 bases and J by 3 bases, leaving 13 bases between them. Germline assignment: CDR1 SGDLS and CDR2 YYNGEE. This CDR3 has 15 residues. CDR3 amino acids: CASSVALGQNYEQYF. CDR3 nucleotides: TGTGCCAGCAGCGTAGCACTAGGGCAGAACTACGAGCAGTACTTC. Full variable domain (remainder filled in from reference TRBV9 and TRBJ2-7): DSGVTQTPKHLITATGQRVTLRCSPRSGDLSVYWYQQSLDQGLQFLIQYYNGEERAKGNILERFSAQQFPDLHSELNLSSLELGDSALYFCASSVALGQNYEQYFGPGTRLTVT.

The chain is built from TRBV6-1 and TRBJ2-3; 14 nucleotides line up with TRBD2. V lost 6 bases, J lost 1 base, and 15 bases stayed unmatched. CDR3 length equals 20 residues. Germline V gene lookup returns CDR1 MNHNS and CDR2 SASEGT. The CDR3 spells CASSPRPGLAGEWRTDTQYF. The CDR3 bases are TGTGCCAGCAGCCCGAGGCCGGGACTAGCGGGAGAATGGCGCACAGATACGCAGTATTTT.

This clonotype showed up just a few times. The V gene is TRBV4-3, the J gene TRBJ2-5; no firm D call. Germline CDR1 and CDR2: LGHNA and YSLEER. Trimming left V 0 bases short and J 5 bases short, with 13 bases between. This CDR3 has 15 residues. CDR3 DNA sequence: TGCGCCAGCAGCCAAGATCTCTCCCAGGCGGAGACCCAGTACTTC. This sequence encodes CASSQDLSQAETQYF.

A few counts support this clonotype. V usage is TRBV12-3 or TRBV12-4 and J usage is TRBJ1-2; weak D call: TRBD1 (5 bases). The CDR3 totals 14 residues. Trimming left V 6 bases short and J 2 bases short, with 13 bases between. Written as DNA, the CDR3 is TGTGCCAGCAGGGGAGTGGGGCAGAACTATGGCTACACCTTC. This gives the protein CASRGVGQNYGYTF.

The chain uses TRBV7-4 and TRBJ2-5; D uncertain. This CDR3 is built from 11 residues. CDR1 is SGHVT and CDR2 is SQSDAQ in the germline V gene. V lost 8 bases and J lost 2, with 6 bases in between. The CDR3 region is CASPVQETQYF. CDR3 nucleotides: TGTGCCAGCCCGGTTCAAGAGACCCAGTACTTC.

Of note for this clonotype: At one boundary the junction diverges from the germline segment, which might be a read error. The chain combines TRBV27 with TRBJ2-1; no firm D call. The CDR3 extends over 13 amino acids. Germline lookup yields CDR1 MNHEY and CDR2 SMNVEV (reference sequence). For the CDR3, the DNA is TGTGCCAGCAGGCTGGGCTCCGACAATGAGCAGTTCTTC. This gives the protein CASRLGSDNEQFF.

This chain links TRBV5-4 with TRBJ1-2; D is ambiguous. Trimming left V 5 bases short and J 2 bases short, with 19 bases between. The germline V gene has CDR1 SGHNT and CDR2 YYREEE (reference sequence). The CDR3 loop spans 16 amino acids. The CDR3 region has the DNA TGTGCCAGCAGAAGACTAAGGGAAGACTCCAACTATGGCTACACCTTC. Its protein product is CASRRLREDSNYGYTF.

The chain employs TRBV15 and TRBJ2-7; D may correspond to TRBD1 or TRBD2 (5 bases each). Germline V gene lookup returns CDR1 LNHNV and CDR2 YYDKDF (reference sequence). V lost 3 bases to trimming and J lost 5 bases, with 14 bases between them. The CDR3 has 14 amino acids. Here the CDR3 DNA reads TGTGCCACCAGCAGCCGGGACCGTTGGGACGAGCAGTACTTC. Residues: CATSSRDRWDEQYF.

With respect to this clonotype: A read error may be the cause here, since a much bigger clone is one base away. V is TRBV7-2 and J is TRBJ1-5; 7 positions agree with TRBD1. CDR1 and CDR2 (germline): SGHTA, FQGNSA. The CDR3 covers 16 residues. The CDR3 DNA reads TGTGGCAGCAGCTTAGGAGGGGGCAGAGGCAATCAGCCCCAGCATTTT. As protein: CGSSLGGGRGNQPQHF. The full variable domain, with the rest looked up from reference TRBV7-2 and TRBJ1-5, is GAGVSQSPSNKVTEKGKDVELRCDPISGHTALYWYRQSLGQGLEFLIYFQGNSAPDKSGLPSDRFSAERTGGSVSTLTIQRTQQEDSAVYLCGSSLGGGRGNQPQHFGDGTRLSIL.

There are many counts of this clonotype. The chain links TRBV7-2 to TRBJ1-4; TRBD1 matches 7 bases. The CDR3 consists of 16 residues. The V segment lost 5 bases and the J segment 2 bases; nucleotides outside the gene matches: 8. Germline CDR1 is SGHTA and CDR2 is FQGNSA. The CDR3 DNA is TGTGCCAGCAGCGCCCGATTACAGGGGACTAATGAAAAACTGTTTTTT. It translates to CASSARLQGTNEKLFF.

Concerning this clonotype itself: The germline gene is not matched at one end of the junction; a read error may be the cause. The chain is built from TRBV6-1 and TRBJ1-6; the D is unclear. Germline-derived CDR1 and CDR2 are MNHNS and SASEGT. This CDR3 is 16 amino acids long. CDR3 loop: CASRRLRSSYNTPLHF. CDR3 nucleotide sequence: TGTGCCAGCAGGCGCCTAAGAAGCTCCTATAATACACCCCTCCACTTT.

The CDR3 DNA reads TGTGCCAGCAGTGGGCCGGGACCGGGTGCGCGTTCGGGAATCAATCAGCCCCAGCATTTT. This encodes CASSGPGPGARSGINQPQHF. This chain connects TRBV2 to TRBJ1-5; possible D gene TRBD1, 5 bases. The CDR3 is made up of 20 amino acids. The V gene's germline CDR1 is SNHLY and CDR2 FYNNEI. The ends were cut back, 4 bases at V and 3 bases at J, with 28 bases in the middle.

This clonotype was detected a few times. The V call is TRBV7-8, the J call TRBJ2-7, with D maybe TRBD2 (5 bases). From germline, CDR1 is SGHVS and CDR2 FQNEAQ. Trimming took off 0 bases at V and 3 bases at J, with 24 bases between the two ends. The CDR3 runs to 19 residues. CDR3 DNA: TGTGCCAGCAGCTTAGCTTTAGGAATGGCGAGCGGAGAGGTCTACGAGCAGTACTTC. This sequence encodes CASSLALGMASGEVYEQYF.

This clonotype was counted a single time. The chain uses TRBV27 and TRBJ1-3; D gene unclear. V was trimmed by 8 bases and J by 2 bases, leaving 7 bases between them. Per germline, CDR1 MNHEY and CDR2 SMNVEV (reference sequence). The CDR3 is 12 amino acids. This CDR3 is CASGVPGNTIYF. The CDR3 bases are TGTGCCAGCGGGGTCCCTGGAAACACCATATATTTT.